One and the same sample provided the 25 T cell receptor beta chains below, sequenced in a study of vaccination and CD4 T cells after COVID-19 (dated by TCRdb to the early 2020s). Explained via the paper, the treatment or condition label denotes: 10-day PBMC culture with coronavirus spike peptide pools or control peptides (ViraFEST assay). Their specific antigens are unknown. Library creation used PCR. Instrument used: Illumina iSeq 100. At the Johns Hopkins FTIC core, DNA from the cultured CD4+ T cells underwent TCR sequencing with the Oncomine TCR Beta short-read assay. TCRdb redid the processing of the public reads, applying fastp at Q25 and MiXCR, and retained in-frame beta chains. Rows are combined by CDR3 protein, so each entry shows the most common genes and DNA. The sample table contains almost 15,000 distinct CDR3 sequences; only one count was recorded for around a third of them. The top ten clonotypes cover about a sixth of the sample.

The sequenced material came from cultured CD4+ T cells from blood. Receptor source: a human donor with COVID-19.

The gene calls are TRBV19 and TRBJ2-3; D might be TRBD2 (6 bases). Trimming shortened V by 5 bases and J by 3 bases, and 15 bases separated the two germline ends. From germline, CDR1 is LNHDA and CDR2 SQIVND (reference sequence). The CDR3 contains 15 residues. CDR3 residues: CASSVDGTSTDTQYF. The CDR3 nucleotides read TGTGCCAGTAGTGTGGACGGGACTTCGACAGATACGCAGTATTTT. Looking up the rest from reference TRBV19 and TRBJ2-3 gives the full variable domain: DGGITQSPKYLFRKEGQNVTLSCEQNLNHDAMYWYRQDPGQGLRLIYYSQIVNDFQKGDIAEGYSVSREKKESFPLTVTSAQKNPTAFYLCASSVDGTSTDTQYFGPGTRLTVL.

This chain links TRBV6-1 with TRBJ1-1; weak D call: TRBD1 (5 bases). The CDR3 extends over 15 amino acids. The germline V gene encodes CDR1 MNHNS and CDR2 SASEGT. Trimming removed 5 bases at V and 0 bases at J, with 13 bases between. The CDR3 DNA follows: TGTGCCAGCAGTATTCGACAGACTATGAACACTGAAGCTTTCTTT. Protein sequence: CASSIRQTMNTEAFF.

This clonotype is termed large. The chain has TRBV2 and TRBJ1-5; a possible D gene is TRBD1 (6 bases). V shed 4 bases and J shed 2 bases, with 6 bases lying between them. The CDR3 spans 13 residues. Germline values: CDR1 SNHLY, CDR2 FYNNEI. The CDR3 is CASSGTGNQPQHF. Here the CDR3 DNA reads TGTGCCAGCAGTGGGACAGGCAATCAGCCCCAGCATTTT.

V and J are TRBV2 and TRBJ2-5; D is perhaps TRBD1 or TRBD2 (5 bases each). Germline loops: CDR1 SNHLY, CDR2 FYNNEI. The CDR3 contains 14 residues. V was clipped by 3 bases and J by 5 bases, with 13 bases between them. CDR3 loop: CASSERDVRETQYF. The CDR3 DNA reads as TGTGCCAGCAGTGAGAGGGACGTTCGGGAGACCCAGTACTTC.

A few counts support this clonotype. The genes are TRBV2 and TRBJ2-7, with D possibly matching TRBD2 (5 bases). Trimming stripped 6 bases from V and 2 bases from J, with 8 bases between. Germline assignment: CDR1 SNHLY and CDR2 FYNNEI. The CDR3 loop spans 12 amino acids. CDR3 sequence reads: CASSPRAYEQYF. Here the CDR3 DNA reads TGTGCCAGCAGCCCGAGGGCCTACGAGCAGTACTTC.

Worth noting for this clonotype: The junction shows a germline mismatch at one end, possibly a read error. The V and J genes are TRBV27 and TRBJ2-5, with 9 bases aligning to TRBD2. Per germline, CDR1 MNHEY and CDR2 SMNVEV (reference sequence). The CDR3 has 16 residues. The CDR3 loop is CTSSLHFRGGEETQYF. In DNA form, the CDR3 reads TGCACCAGCAGTTTACACTTTCGCGGGGGGGAAGAGACCCAGTACTTC.

This clonotype is labeled medium-sized. The V gene is TRBV6-2 or TRBV6-3, the J gene TRBJ2-3; D is perhaps TRBD2 (6 bases). CDR3 length: 14 residues. Germline CDR1 is MNHEY and CDR2 is SVGEGT. Here the CDR3 DNA reads TGTGCGGCGGGGCGGGGACCTAGCACAGATACGCAGTATTTT. Its translation: CAAGRGPSTDTQYF.

This clonotype was seen a few times. V and J are TRBV11-2 and TRBJ1-2; 8 bases agree with TRBD1. The CDR3 totals 14 residues. V lost 5 bases to trimming and J lost 2 bases; unmatched junction nucleotides: 4. Germline loops: CDR1 SGHAT, CDR2 FQNNGV. Written as DNA, the CDR3 is TGTGCCAGCAGCCAAACAGGGGGGAACTATGGCTACACCTTC. It yields the protein CASSQTGGNYGYTF.

A word on this clonotype: One end of the junction fails to match germline, which may point to a read error. V is TRBV19 and J is TRBJ1-5; D is undetermined. Per the germline V gene, CDR1 is LNHDA and CDR2 is SQIVND (reference sequence). This CDR3 has 13 amino acids. This CDR3 is CVSSIVGIQPQHF. CDR3 nucleotides: TGTGTCAGTAGTATAGTCGGGATTCAGCCCCAGCATTTT.

This clonotype appeared a few times. This sequence joins TRBV7-9 and TRBJ1-3; D perhaps matches TRBD1 (5 bases). The CDR3 consists of 14 residues. Trimming left V 11 bases short and J 0 bases short, with 14 bases between. Germline assignment: CDR1 SEHNR and CDR2 FQNEAQ (reference sequence). The CDR3 coding sequence is TGTGCCCACAATAAGGGGAACTCTGGAAACACCATATATTTT. It specifies CAHNKGNSGNTIYF.

This clonotype was counted between two and nine times. The V gene is TRBV20-1, the J gene TRBJ1-1; perhaps TRBD1 as D (6 bases). Germline V lookup: CDR1 DFQATT, CDR2 SNEGSKA (reference sequence). The V gene lost 4 bases and the J gene lost 1 base, with 13 bases spanning the gap. The CDR3 runs to 14 residues. In DNA form, the CDR3 reads TGCAGTGCTACGAGATACAGGGAGAACACTGAAGCTTTCTTT. This sequence encodes CSATRYRENTEAFF.

The chain is built from TRBV7-8 and TRBJ1-2; 7 bases line up with TRBD1. V trimming: 1 base; J trimming: 5 bases; junction bases outside the gene matches: 7. From germline, CDR1 is SGHVS and CDR2 FQNEAQ. The CDR3 contains 15 residues. The CDR3 here is CASSLGQGKGYGYTF. CDR3 sequence (DNA): TGTGCCAGCAGCTTAGGACAGGGCAAGGGTTATGGCTACACCTTC.

By sample share, this clonotype is medium-sized. The gene calls are TRBV11-3 and TRBJ1-1; D is ambiguous. Trimming removed 5 bases from V and 0 bases from J, with 4 bases in between. The CDR3 has 12 residues. Per germline, CDR1 SGHNT and CDR2 YENEEA. The CDR3 nucleotides are TGTGCCAGCAGCCCAGTGAACACTGAAGCTTTCTTT. It translates to CASSPVNTEAFF.

This clonotype turned up a few times. The chain combines TRBV4-1 with TRBJ1-1, with D possibly matching TRBD1 (5 bases). CDR3 length: 14 residues. The V end was cut by 5 bases, the J end by 4 bases, with 14 bases between. Germline V gives CDR1 MGHRA, CDR2 YSYEKL. The CDR3 here is CASSRQGVATEAFF. Here the CDR3 DNA reads TGCGCCAGCAGCAGGCAGGGCGTCGCCACTGAAGCTTTCTTT.

The CDR3 here is CASSLEWRGLMNTEAFF. The DNA of the CDR3 is TGTGCCAGCAGCTTAGAGTGGAGGGGCCTCATGAACACTGAAGCTTTCTTT. The V and J genes are TRBV7-2 and TRBJ1-1; D is possibly TRBD1 (5 bases). The CDR3 runs to 17 residues. The germline gives CDR1 SGHTA, CDR2 FQGNSA. Trimming took off 1 base at V and 0 bases at J, with 15 bases between the two ends.

V and J are TRBV9 and TRBJ2-7; D is perhaps TRBD1 or TRBD2 (5 bases each). Germline V gene data show CDR1 as SGDLS and CDR2 as YYNGEE. Trimming stripped 0 bases from V and 3 bases from J, with 13 bases between. The CDR3 is 15 residues long. CDR3 residues: CASSVASQGFYEQYF. The CDR3 DNA reads as TGTGCCAGCAGCGTAGCTAGCCAGGGATTCTACGAGCAGTACTTC.

This clonotype has only a few counts. The chain recombines TRBV20-1 with TRBJ1-2; perhaps TRBD1 as D (5 bases). CDR3 length: 14 residues. Trimming cost V 0 bases and J 3 bases, with 11 bases left between them. Germline V gives CDR1 DFQATT, CDR2 SNEGSKA (reference sequence). CDR3 DNA: TGCAGTGCTAGAGATAATAGGGGAGACTATGGCTACACCTTC. Translation: CSARDNRGDYGYTF.

The count of this clonotype is one. The CDR3 sequence is CASTEAVNSPLHF. The CDR3 DNA reads TGCGCCAGCACGGAAGCGGTTAATTCACCCCTCCACTTT. This chain connects TRBV4-1 to TRBJ1-6; no reliable D call. V was shortened by 7 bases and J by 6 bases, with 10 bases between the two germline ends. Germline V gene sequence: CDR1 MGHRA, CDR2 YSYEKL. CDR3 length equals 13 residues.

The J gene is TRBJ1-1, the V gene TRBV7-6; no clear D gene. CDR3 length: 15 residues. The V gene's germline CDR1 is SGHVS and CDR2 FNYEAQ. V was clipped by 1 base and J by 2 bases, with 11 bases between them. The CDR3 protein is CASSLGSRFNTEAFF. CDR3 DNA sequence: TGTGCCAGCAGCTTAGGCAGTAGGTTTAACACTGAAGCTTTCTTT.

The V call is TRBV15, the J call TRBJ2-2; D is unclear. This CDR3 has 14 residues. The germline V and J ends were trimmed by 1 base and 0 bases, with 3 bases remaining between them. The V gene's germline CDR1 is LNHNV and CDR2 YYDKDF (reference sequence). The CDR3, as DNA: TGTGCCACCAGCAGAGGCGCGAACACCGGGGAGCTGTTTTTT. Its translation is CATSRGANTGELFF.

The V and J genes are TRBV20-1 and TRBJ2-3, with 12 bases identical to TRBD2. Germline V gene lookup returns CDR1 DFQATT and CDR2 SNEGSKA (reference sequence). This CDR3 contains 15 residues. V shed 4 bases and J 8 bases; nucleotides not matched to a gene: 10. The CDR3, as DNA: TGCAGTGCTATTCTAGCGGGGGGGCATCAGGGTACGCAGTATTTT. Protein product: CSAILAGGHQGTQYF.

This clonotype was seen a handful of times. The J gene is TRBJ1-1, the V gene TRBV28; possibly TRBD1 for D (5 bases). CDR1 and CDR2 from the germline V gene are MDHEN and SYDVKM. The CDR3 runs 14 residues. Trimming pared 3 bases from V and 6 bases from J, leaving 14 bases between. Written as DNA, the CDR3 is TGTGCCAGCAGTTTTAAGGGACTCCTCGCTGAAGCTTTCTTT. Amino acids: CASSFKGLLAEAFF. Full variable domain (rest looked up from reference TRBV28 and TRBJ1-1): DVKVTQSSRYLVKRTGEKVFLECVQDMDHENMFWYRQDPGLGLRLIYFSYDVKMKEKGDIPEGYSVSREKKERFSLILESASTNQTSMYLCASSFKGLLAEAFFGQGTRLTVV.

The V call is TRBV28, the J call TRBJ2-3; no reliable D call. The germline CDR1 and CDR2 sequences are MDHEN and SYDVKM. CDR3 length: 13 amino acids. V was cut by 9 bases and J by 0 bases, with 10 bases left in between. The CDR3 DNA follows: TGTGCCAGTCTCTTTTCTAGCACAGATACGCAGTATTTT. Translating gives CASLFSSTDTQYF.

Only a few counts were recorded for this clonotype. This chain uses TRBV7-2 with TRBJ1-6; D is ambiguous. The CDR3 runs to 13 residues. Germline lookup yields CDR1 SGHTA and CDR2 FQGNSA. The V end was cut by 2 bases, the J end by 11 bases, with 10 bases between. The DNA of the CDR3 is TGTGCCAGCAGCTTACCGGCGGTAACACCCCTCCACTTT. Amino acid sequence: CASSLPAVTPLHF. Variable domain in full (rest from reference TRBV7-2 and TRBJ1-6): GAGVSQSPSNKVTEKGKDVELRCDPISGHTALYWYRQSLGQGLEFLIYFQGNSAPDKSGLPSDRFSAERTGGSVSTLTIQRTQQEDSAVYLCASSLPAVTPLHFGNGTRLTVT.

A few counts support this clonotype. The chain employs TRBV19 and TRBJ1-5; D is perhaps TRBD1 (6 bases). V lost 6 bases and J 6 bases, leaving 12 bases between the germline ends. The CDR3 extends over 13 amino acids. Germline CDR1 is LNHDA and CDR2 is SQIVND (reference sequence). CDR3 bases: TGTGCCAGTAGGGGGGCGCTTCGTCAGCCCCAGCATTTT. This codes for CASRGALRQPQHF.